This passage covers 28 T cell receptor beta chains from one sample sequenced in a study of T cell repertoires in cytomegalovirus infection. TCRdb recomputed calls from the reads with MiXCR, one row per CDR3 protein. Here the sample spans about 320,000 distinct CDR3 sequences, over 7.5% being singletons. The sequenced sample was PBMCs. The receptor source for this set is a human donor in good health (CMV status not recorded). Some clones in this sample may be carry-over from other donors' samples.

This clonotype was seen repeatedly, ten times or more. The chain has TRBV28 and TRBJ2-1; 13 bases agree with TRBD2. With 5 bases clipped from V and 5 bases from J, the junction kept 0 bases outside the gene matches. The CDR3 loop spans 14 amino acids. Germline V gene data show CDR1 as MDHEN and CDR2 as SYDVKM. CDR3 nucleotide sequence: TGTGCCAGCAGTGGGACTAGCGGGGACAATGAGCAGTTCTTC. Residues: CASSGTSGDNEQFF.

At least ten counts were recorded for this clonotype. The genes are TRBV4-3 and TRBJ1-4; perhaps TRBD1 as D (5 bases). The CDR3 spans 15 residues. The germline gives CDR1 LGHNA, CDR2 YSLEER. Trimming pared 0 bases from V and 3 bases from J, leaving 8 bases between. CDR3 amino acids: CASSQDSGSNEKLFF. The CDR3 bases are TGCGCCAGCAGCCAAGATTCAGGGTCTAATGAAAAACTGTTTTTT.

This clonotype was detected only a few times. V is TRBV5-1 and J is TRBJ1-1; no definite D call. Germline lookup yields CDR1 SGHRS and CDR2 YFSETQ. Trimming pared 0 bases from V and 6 bases from J, leaving 12 bases between. This CDR3 is 14 amino acids long. The DNA for the CDR3 is TGCGCCAGCAGCTTGGACTTGAGCCTCCCTGAAGCTTTCTTT. Translation gives CASSLDLSLPEAFF.

This clonotype was counted only a few times. This chain uses TRBV28 with TRBJ1-4; D uncertain. The CDR3 has 13 residues. Germline CDR1 MDHEN, CDR2 SYDVKM. Trimming shortened V by 0 bases and J by 8 bases, and 7 bases separated the two germline ends. CDR3 amino acids: CASSLWSGEKLFF. CDR3 bases: TGTGCCAGCAGTTTATGGTCGGGGGAAAAACTGTTTTTT.

This chain connects TRBV7-2 to TRBJ1-4; the D gene is possibly TRBD1 (6 bases). The germline CDR1 and CDR2 sequences are SGHTA and FQGNSA. The CDR3 loop spans 14 amino acids. V was pared by 5 bases and J by 5 bases, with 12 bases between. The CDR3 reads CASSRGRLNEKLFF. The CDR3 DNA reads TGTGCCAGCAGCCGGGGGCGCTTGAATGAAAAACTGTTTTTT.

The J gene is TRBJ1-5, the V gene TRBV19; TRBD1 aligns across 7 bases. The V gene's germline CDR1 is LNHDA and CDR2 SQIVND (reference sequence). CDR3 length equals 15 residues. The V and J ends lost 8 bases and 0 bases, in that order; junction bases with no gene match: 7. The CDR3 protein is CASQGQTISNQPQHF. The CDR3 DNA reads TGTGCCAGTCAGGGACAGACTATTAGCAATCAGCCCCAGCATTTT.

Ten or more counts support this clonotype. The genes are TRBV7-6 and TRBJ2-3; no clear D gene. Per germline, CDR1 SGHVS and CDR2 FNYEAQ. Trimming cost V 1 base and J 2 bases, with 10 bases left between them. The CDR3 contains 15 residues. CDR3 loop: CASSLGSTPTDTQYF. The DNA of the CDR3 is TGTGCCAGCAGCTTAGGGAGTACTCCCACAGATACGCAGTATTTT.

This clonotype has a handful of counts. The CDR3 coding sequence is TGCAGTGCTAGAGACGTGGGGCGAAGTTGGGACGAGCAGTACTTC. Its translation: CSARDVGRSWDEQYF. The genes are TRBV20-1 and TRBJ2-7; tentatively, D is TRBD1 (5 bases). The CDR3 is 15 amino acids. V shed 0 bases and J shed 5 bases, with 17 bases lying between them. In germline, CDR1 is DFQATT, CDR2 SNEGSKA (reference sequence).

This clonotype was seen a few times. Mismatch with germline at one junction end may stem from a read error. This sequence joins TRBV4-1 and TRBJ1-2, with a weak D call TRBD1 (5 bases). CDR1 MGHRA and CDR2 YSYEKL come from the germline V gene. The CDR3 spans 14 residues. CDR3 nucleotides: TGCGCCAGCAGCAAAGATTTAATCAGGGATGGCTACACCTTC. This gives the protein CASSKDLIRDGYTF.

The rearrangement joins TRBV19 to TRBJ2-1; TRBD2 aligns across 12 bases. The CDR3 is 17 residues long. CDR1 and CDR2 from the germline V gene are LNHDA and SQIVND (reference sequence). V was clipped by 1 base and J by 5 bases; unmatched bases: 6. DNA for the CDR3: TGTGCCAGTAGTATAGGGTCGAGGACTAGCGGGAACAATGAGCAGTTCTTC. This sequence encodes CASSIGSRTSGNNEQFF.

This clonotype was seen a handful of times. The chain couples TRBV27 to TRBJ2-7; D is unresolved. This CDR3 is 14 amino acids long. Per the germline V gene, CDR1 is MNHEY and CDR2 is SMNVEV (reference sequence). The V end was cut by 3 bases, the J end by 4 bases, with 13 bases between. The CDR3 here is CASSFVGRSYEQYF. DNA for the CDR3: TGTGCCAGCAGTTTTGTAGGGCGATCTTACGAGCAGTACTTC.

This clonotype turned up a few times. V is TRBV4-3 and J is TRBJ2-2; a weak D match, TRBD1 (5 bases). V was cut by 1 base and J by 4 bases, with 10 bases left in between. The germline gives CDR1 LGHNA, CDR2 YSLEER. The CDR3 is 15 residues long. As DNA, the CDR3 is TGCGCCAGCAGCCAAGGGGCAGGGTCCACCGGGGAGCTGTTTTTT. Encoded protein: CASSQGAGSTGELFF.

In the case of this clonotype: This CDR3 fails to terminate in the conserved phenylalanine or tryptophan, so it likely reflects a read error. The chain combines TRBV7-9 with TRBJ1-6, with a possible D match to TRBD1 (5 bases). The V and J ends lost 3 bases and 7 bases respectively, with 10 bases between them. Germline V gives CDR1 SEHNR, CDR2 FQNEAQ (reference sequence). The CDR3 is 14 residues long. The CDR3 nucleotides read TGTGCCAGCAGCTTCTCAGGGAACAATTCACCCCTCCACTAT. Translated, it gives CASSFSGNNSPLHY.

Ten or more counts support this clonotype. V usage is TRBV7-2 and J usage is TRBJ1-6; D gene uncertain. Between the trimmed V and J ends, which lost 5 bases and 10 bases, there was a span of 15 bases. The CDR3 loop spans 14 amino acids. Germline V CDR1 and CDR2: SGHTA, FQGNSA. This CDR3 reads CASSLDRSTSPLHF. DNA of the CDR3: TGTGCCAGCAGCCTGGACCGTTCCACATCACCCCTCCACTTT.

This clonotype was counted a few times. This chain uses TRBV7-3 with TRBJ2-1; 9 nucleotides align to TRBD2. Unmatched junction bases numbered 9, after V lost 2 bases and J lost 7 bases. The germline CDR1 and CDR2 sequences are SGHTA and FQGTGA. The CDR3 sequence is 16 residues long. In nucleotides, the CDR3 is TGTGCCAGCAGCTTATATTTGGGCGGGGGGGGGAATGAGCAGTTCTTC. As protein: CASSLYLGGGGNEQFF. Full variable domain (outside the CDR3, taken from reference TRBV7-3 and TRBJ2-1): GAGVSQTPSNKVTEKGKYVELRCDPISGHTALYWYRQSLGQGPEFLIYFQGTGAADDSGLPNDRFFAVRPEGSVSTLKIQRTERGDSAVYLCASSLYLGGGGNEQFFGPGTRLTVL.

The sample holds a few counts of this clonotype. The V call is TRBV6-2 or TRBV6-3, the J call TRBJ2-1, with 9 bases matching TRBD2. CDR3 length: 15 amino acids. J gave up 8 bases and V 4 bases, and 9 bases lay outside the gene matches. The germline V gene has CDR1 MNHEY and CDR2 SVGEGT. The CDR3 sequence: CASSSPQRGAYEQFF. For the CDR3, the DNA is TGTGCCAGCAGTTCCCCGCAGCGGGGGGCCTATGAGCAGTTCTTC.

This clonotype was seen more than once but under ten times. V is TRBV20-1 and J is TRBJ2-1; 7 bases align to TRBD2. The CDR3 runs to 14 residues. Trimming at V came to 0 bases and at J to 7 bases, leaving 6 bases not matched to a gene. Per germline, CDR1 DFQATT and CDR2 SNEGSKA (reference sequence). CDR3 residues: CSARDPAGNNEQFF. CDR3 in DNA: TGCAGTGCTAGAGACCCAGCGGGAAATAATGAGCAGTTCTTC.

This clonotype has a count of ten or more. The chain joins TRBV7-8 to TRBJ2-5, with 8 positions matching TRBD1. The CDR3 is 16 residues long. Germline loops: CDR1 SGHVS, CDR2 FQNEAQ. The V segment lost 5 bases and the J segment 2 bases; nucleotides outside the gene matches: 10. The DNA for the CDR3 is TGTGCCAGCAGCAAGACAGGGGCGTCGTGGCAAGAGACCCAGTACTTC. Its protein is CASSKTGASWQETQYF.

This clonotype was counted ten times or more. The gene calls are TRBV12-3 or TRBV12-4 and TRBJ2-5; possible D gene TRBD1, 5 bases. V shed 1 base and J shed 5 bases, with 11 bases lying between them. The CDR3 is 14 residues long. CDR3 sequence reads: CASSLGVAGETQYF. In DNA, the CDR3 is TGTGCCAGCAGTTTAGGGGTAGCAGGGGAGACCCAGTACTTC.

The chain carries TRBV5-4 and TRBJ2-5; TRBD2 matches 10 bases. The CDR3 totals 15 residues. V was clipped by 4 bases and J by 4 bases; unmatched bases: 7. The germline gives CDR1 SGHNT, CDR2 YYREEE (reference sequence). In nucleotides, the CDR3 is TGTGCCAGCAGCGGGGGACTAGCGCTGGGAGAGACCCAGTACTTC. The encoded protein is CASSGGLALGETQYF. Full variable domain (rest looked up from reference TRBV5-4 and TRBJ2-5): ETGVTQSPTHLIKTRGQQVTLRCSSQSGHNTVSWYQQALGQGPQFIFQYYREEENGRGNFPPRFSGLQFPNYSSELNVNALELDDSALYLCASSGGLALGETQYFGPGTRLLVL.

The table lists this clonotype with a few counts. This chain connects TRBV7-6 to TRBJ2-7; 7 positions agree with TRBD1. Germline V gene sequence: CDR1 SGHVS, CDR2 FNYEAQ. V was pared by 5 bases and J by 1 base, with 5 bases of the junction left unmatched. CDR3 length: 14 residues. Written as DNA, the CDR3 is TGTGCCAGCAGCCCAGCGACAGGGTCCTACGAGCAGTACTTC. This codes for CASSPATGSYEQYF.

V usage is TRBV7-6 and J usage is TRBJ1-1, with D possibly being TRBD1 (5 bases). The V gene lost 0 bases and the J gene lost 0 bases, with 8 bases spanning the gap. Looked up from germline, CDR1 is SGHVS and CDR2 is FNYEAQ. This CDR3 has 15 amino acids. The CDR3 here is CASSLAGTVNTEAFF. DNA for the CDR3: TGTGCCAGCAGCTTAGCTGGGACGGTGAACACTGAAGCTTTCTTT.

A note on this clonotype: The CDR3 ends on some other residue instead of the conserved phenylalanine or tryptophan, so this is likely a read error. The rearrangement joins TRBV18 to TRBJ2-5, with a tentative D call TRBD1 (6 bases). CDR1 is KGHSH, CDR2 LQKENI, per germline. The CDR3 has 15 amino acids. The V end lost 2 bases, the J end lost 4 bases, and 14 bases lay between the germline ends. DNA for the CDR3: TGTGCCAGCTCACCAAAGCAGGGGATTCGAGAGACCCAGTACGTC. Its protein product is CASSPKQGIRETQYV.

There are many counts of this clonotype. CDR3 sequence: CASSRTSSNEQFF. The CDR3 DNA reads TGTGCCAGCAGCCGGACTAGCAGCAATGAGCAGTTCTTC. This chain connects TRBV7-3 to TRBJ2-1; 8 nucleotides match TRBD2. The V gene's germline CDR1 is SGHTA and CDR2 FQGTGA. Trimming removed 5 bases from V and 6 bases from J; junction bases left unmatched: 3. This CDR3 contains 13 residues.

This clonotype was seen just once. The gene calls are TRBV6-2 or TRBV6-3 and TRBJ1-1, with no clear D. The V and J ends lost 11 bases and 4 bases respectively, with 8 bases between them. Germline CDR1 reads MNHEY; CDR2 reads SVGEGT. The CDR3 covers 10 residues. CDR3 in DNA: TGTGCCGCTGGAGGCACTGAAGCTTTCTTT. Its translation is CAAGGTEAFF.

This clonotype turned up a few times. The V gene is TRBV6-1, the J gene TRBJ1-2; D is undetermined. The germline V and J ends were trimmed by 7 bases and 4 bases, with 13 bases remaining between them. The CDR3 is 13 amino acids. Germline V gives CDR1 MNHNS, CDR2 SASEGT. CDR3 DNA: TGTGCCAGCATTTTGAACGGCATCTATGGCTACACCTTC. Its translation: CASILNGIYGYTF.

This clonotype was observed a few times. This chain joins TRBV7-2 and TRBJ2-4; D might be TRBD1 or TRBD2, each matching 5 bases. The germline V gene encodes CDR1 SGHTA and CDR2 FQGNSA. Trimming left V 5 bases short and J 3 bases short, with 23 bases between. This CDR3 contains 18 residues. CDR3 nucleotides: TGTGCCAGCAGCCCTCGCTGGGACGACCCTTGGATCAAAAACATTCAGTACTTC. Protein product: CASSPRWDDPWIKNIQYF.

Only a few counts were recorded for this clonotype. The V gene is TRBV20-1, the J gene TRBJ1-1; perhaps TRBD1 as D (5 bases). The length of the CDR3 is 12 residues. From germline, CDR1 is DFQATT and CDR2 SNEGSKA (reference sequence). Between the trimmed V and J ends, which lost 6 bases and 5 bases, there was a span of 13 bases. CDR3 protein: CSAAPGGTEAFF. The CDR3 coding sequence is TGCAGTGCCGCACCCGGGGGGACTGAAGCTTTCTTT.